A single sample is the source of the 25 T cell receptor beta chains below, sequenced in a study of OX40 agonist ivuxolimab in advanced cancers. The table came from immunoSEQ multiplex PCR; TCRdb's copy has only in-frame clones and leaves some out. The data show 70,000 to 95,000 clones, with about 85% seen just once and roughly 3.4% held by the top ten. The sequencing here drew on CD4+ or CD8+ T cells sorted from blood, taken in a trial of the OX40 agonist ivuxolimab. These receptors were obtained from an adult with an advanced solid tumor such as melanoma, head and neck, liver or kidney cancer.

The chain employs TRBV19 and TRBJ2-4; weak D call: TRBD2 (5 bases). CDR1 LNHDA and CDR2 SQIVND come from the germline V gene (reference sequence). The V end was cut by 9 bases, the J end by 0 bases, with 9 bases between. The CDR3 is 13 amino acids. CDR3 DNA sequence: TGTGCCAGCCGGGATCTAGCCAAAAACATTCAGTACTTC. Its translation is CASRDLAKNIQYF. The variable domain in full, completed from reference TRBV19 and TRBJ2-4, reads DGGITQSPKYLFRKEGQNVTLSCEQNLNHDAMYWYRQDPGQGLRLIYYSQIVNDFQKGDIAEGYSVSREKKESFPLTVTSAQKNPTAFYLCASRDLAKNIQYFGAGTRLSVL.

This chain joins TRBV5-4 and TRBJ2-6; D not certain. CDR1 and CDR2 (germline): SGHNT, YYREEE (reference sequence). V lost 2 bases and J lost 2, with 2 bases in between. This CDR3 spans 13 amino acids. The CDR3 sequence: CASSFTGANVLTF. CDR3 sequence (DNA): TGTGCCAGCAGCTTTACTGGGGCCAACGTCCTGACTTTC.

The genes are TRBV9 and TRBJ2-3; D gene unclear. The CDR3 contains 15 residues. Trimming took 0 bases from V and 3 from J, leaving 11 bases between them. Germline CDR1 and CDR2: SGDLS and YYNGEE. The CDR3 loop reads CASSVAGRPTDTQYF. The CDR3 DNA sequence: TGTGCCAGCAGCGTAGCTGGCCGCCCGACAGATACGCAGTATTTT.

The rearrangement joins TRBV28 to TRBJ1-5, with 7 positions matching TRBD1. The CDR3 runs to 15 residues. The V gene end was trimmed by 5 bases and the J gene end by 8 bases; junction bases not matched to a gene: 12. Germline V gene data show CDR1 as MDHEN and CDR2 as SYDVKM. DNA of the CDR3: TGTGCCAGCAGTCGCCAACAGGGGAGGTTGGAGCCCCAGCATTTT. It is translated as CASSRQQGRLEPQHF.

The chain links TRBV5-6 to TRBJ1-2; D is unresolved. The germline V gene encodes CDR1 SGHDT and CDR2 YYEEEE. Trimming shortened V by 0 bases and J by 6 bases, and 6 bases separated the two germline ends. This CDR3 has 12 residues. DNA of the CDR3: TGTGCCAGCAGCTTGGGATGGGATGGCTACACCTTC. The encoded protein is CASSLGWDGYTF.

The chain recombines TRBV28 with TRBJ1-1; the D gene is possibly TRBD1 (6 bases). V was trimmed by 6 bases and J by 8 bases, leaving 13 bases between them. The CDR3 totals 12 residues. CDR1 and CDR2 from the germline V gene are MDHEN and SYDVKM. CDR3 sequence reads: CASRLDRREAFF. For the CDR3, the DNA is TGTGCCAGCAGACTCGACAGGAGGGAAGCTTTCTTT.

The chain is built from TRBV19 and TRBJ2-6; D is ambiguous. Germline CDR1 is LNHDA and CDR2 is SQIVND (reference sequence). The CDR3 is made up of 15 amino acids. V lost 5 bases and J 0 bases, leaving 8 bases between the germline ends. For the CDR3, the DNA is TGTGCCAGTAGTCCCTGGGCCTCTGGGGCCAACGTCCTGACTTTC. Its protein product is CASSPWASGANVLTF.

The CDR3 protein is CASSHPFRDGTDTQYF. In DNA form, the CDR3 reads TGTGCCAGCAGCCACCCTTTCCGGGACGGCACAGATACGCAGTATTTT. The chain recombines TRBV11-2 with TRBJ2-3; D tentatively reads TRBD1 or TRBD2 (5 bases each). The germline V gene has CDR1 SGHAT and CDR2 FQNNGV. The CDR3 extends over 16 amino acids. V was cut by 5 bases and J by 1 base, with 16 bases left in between.

The V and J genes are TRBV5-1 and TRBJ2-5; possible D gene TRBD2, 6 bases. This CDR3 contains 15 residues. The V gene lost 4 bases and the J gene lost 4 bases, with 17 bases spanning the gap. Germline V lookup: CDR1 SGHRS, CDR2 YFSETQ. This chain's CDR3 is CASSPGTRRGETQYF. In DNA form, the CDR3 reads TGCGCCAGCAGCCCAGGGACGCGGAGGGGAGAGACCCAGTACTTC. Based on the CDR3 plus reference TRBV5-1 and TRBJ2-5, the full variable domain is KAGVTQTPRYLIKTRGQQVTLSCSPISGHRSVSWYQQTPGQGLQFLFEYFSETQRNKGNFPGRFSGRQFSNSRSEMNVSTLELGDSALYLCASSPGTRRGETQYFGPGTRLLVL.

J is TRBJ2-5 and V is TRBV10-3; D call uncertain. Germline loops: CDR1 ENHRY, CDR2 SYGVKD. Between the trimmed V and J ends, which lost 6 bases and 3 bases, there was a span of 5 bases. The CDR3 contains 11 residues. The CDR3 DNA reads TGTGCCATCAGGGACGAAGAGACCCAGTACTTC. This translates into CAIRDEETQYF.

This clone was detected only a few times. The V and J genes are TRBV4-1 and TRBJ1-4; 8 bases map to TRBD1. The CDR3 length is 19 residues. Trimming took 1 base from V and 0 from J; bases not matched to a gene: 10. Germline assignment: CDR1 MGHRA and CDR2 YSYEKL. CDR3 sequence (DNA): TGCGCCAGCAGCCAAGGGCGGAGACAGGGGACTACAACTAATGAAAAACTGTTTTTT. Translated, it gives CASSQGRRQGTTTNEKLFF.

V gene TRBV5-4 combines with J gene TRBJ2-6; no clear D gene. CDR1 and CDR2 (germline): SGHNT, YYREEE (reference sequence). The CDR3 spans 16 residues. V was shortened by 4 bases and J by 3 bases, with 14 bases between the two germline ends. The CDR3 region has the DNA TGTGCCAGCAGCAGCCCCGAAGGGTTTGGGGCCAACGTCCTGACTTTC. This codes for CASSSPEGFGANVLTF.

This chain links TRBV19 with TRBJ2-2; D possibly corresponds to TRBD2 (6 bases). The V gene lost 3 bases and the J gene lost 3 bases, with 11 bases spanning the gap. Per the germline V gene, CDR1 is LNHDA and CDR2 is SQIVND (reference sequence). This CDR3 has 15 amino acids. The CDR3 loop reads CASSIAGYDTGELFF. The CDR3 nucleotides are TGTGCCAGTAGTATTGCGGGGTATGACACCGGGGAGCTGTTTTTT.

This clone was counted a few times. The rearrangement links TRBV2 to TRBJ2-7, with TRBD1 matching over 7 bases. CDR1 is SNHLY and CDR2 is FYNNEI in the germline V gene. The CDR3 is 13 amino acids. V was clipped by 10 bases and J by 0 bases; unmatched bases: 6. CDR3 loop: CAIRDSSSYEQYF. As DNA, the CDR3 is TGTGCCATCAGGGACAGTAGCTCCTACGAGCAGTACTTC.

The chain joins TRBV11-2 to TRBJ2-6; D is undetermined. CDR1 SGHAT and CDR2 FQNNGV come from the germline V gene. CDR3 length: 16 residues. Trimming cost V 5 bases and J 0 bases, with 11 bases left between them. The CDR3 DNA reads as TGTGCCAGCAGCCTCTCGACTCCCTCTGGGGCCAACGTCCTGACTTTC. It specifies CASSLSTPSGANVLTF.

V gene TRBV4-1 combines with J gene TRBJ2-2; TRBD2 might be the D (6 bases). This CDR3 comprises 16 residues. Between the trimmed V and J ends, which lost 2 bases and 7 bases, there was a span of 17 bases. The germline V gene encodes CDR1 MGHRA and CDR2 YSYEKL. CDR3 nucleotide sequence: TGCGCCAGCAGCCAATACGGGGGTTTGGGGGACGGGGAGCTGTTTTTT. Protein sequence: CASSQYGGLGDGELFF.

V usage is TRBV12-5 and J usage is TRBJ2-3; D remains ambiguous. Germline V CDR1 and CDR2: LGHNT, FRNRAP. The CDR3 has 12 amino acids. Trimming removed 6 bases from V and 6 bases from J, with 10 bases in between. The CDR3 here is CASGHRVDTQYF. CDR3 DNA: TGTGCTAGTGGACACCGGGTTGATACGCAGTATTTT.

The chain employs TRBV19 and TRBJ2-1; tentative D call: TRBD1 (5 bases). Between the trimmed V and J ends, which lost 6 bases and 5 bases, there was a span of 8 bases. The CDR3 has 12 amino acids. CDR1 and CDR2 (germline): LNHDA, SQIVND (reference sequence). The CDR3, as DNA: TGTGCCAGTAGCCCGACAGACAATGAGCAGTTCTTC. It yields the protein CASSPTDNEQFF.

V and J are TRBV25-1 and TRBJ2-3; D perhaps matches TRBD1 (5 bases). The CDR3 is 12 residues long. CDR1 and CDR2 from the germline V gene are MGHDK and SYGVNS. V was pared by 6 bases and J by 4 bases, with 8 bases between. CDR3 coding DNA: TGTGCCAGCAGAGGGGTTCCAGATACGCAGTATTTT. Residues: CASRGVPDTQYF.

The genes are TRBV7-9 and TRBJ2-1, with 7 bases identical to TRBD2. Germline V lookup: CDR1 SEHNR, CDR2 FQNEAQ (reference sequence). CDR3 length equals 17 residues. V was clipped by 5 bases and J by 1 base; unmatched bases: 11. The CDR3 is CASSHPSAGASYNEQFF. In DNA, the CDR3 is TGTGCCAGCAGCCACCCCTCCGCGGGAGCGTCCTACAATGAGCAGTTCTTC.

The chain links TRBV9 to TRBJ2-5; D remains ambiguous. Germline loops: CDR1 SGDLS, CDR2 YYNGEE. CDR3 length: 11 amino acids. Trimming pared 4 bases from V and 11 bases from J, leaving 12 bases between. CDR3 nucleotides: TGTGCCAGCAGCCCGAGACGGGTGCAGTACTTC. This sequence encodes CASSPRRVQYF.

The CDR3 sequence: CASSSGLPSGNTIYF. As DNA, the CDR3 is TGTGCCAGCAGCTCTGGCCTACCCTCTGGAAACACCATATATTTT. The chain uses TRBV6-5 and TRBJ1-3; D not resolved. This CDR3 comprises 15 residues. From germline, CDR1 is MNHEY and CDR2 SVGAGI. V was shortened by 6 bases and J by 0 bases, with 12 bases between the two germline ends.

V gene TRBV4-3 combines with J gene TRBJ2-7; weak D call: TRBD2 (6 bases). The CDR3 contains 16 residues. Germline V gene data show CDR1 as LGHNA and CDR2 as YSLEER. V lost 0 bases to trimming and J lost 2 bases, with 14 bases between them. CDR3 in DNA: TGCGCCAGCAGCCAAGATCTGGAGGGTACTACCTACGAGCAGTACTTC. Its protein product is CASSQDLEGTTYEQYF.

This chain joins TRBV19 and TRBJ1-5; no clear D. V was trimmed by 5 bases and J by 0 bases, leaving 8 bases between them. Per germline, CDR1 LNHDA and CDR2 SQIVND (reference sequence). The CDR3 is 14 residues long. The CDR3 loop reads CASSEQASNQPQHF. The CDR3 region has the DNA TGTGCCAGTAGTGAGCAGGCTAGCAATCAGCCCCAGCATTTT.

The V call is TRBV4-3, the J call TRBJ1-4, with D unclear. The V end lost 6 bases, the J end lost 10 bases, and 12 bases lay between the germline ends. The length of the CDR3 is 12 residues. The germline V gene encodes CDR1 LGHNA and CDR2 YSLEER. DNA for the CDR3: TGCGCCAGCAGTCGTATCGGTGGAAAACTGTTTTTT. Translation: CASSRIGGKLFF.